The 5 T cell receptor beta chains below all came from one sample that was sequenced in a study of neoadjuvant anti-PD-1 for oral cavity cancer. Clones were read by immunoSEQ multiplex PCR, and TCRdb kept only the in-frame ones, dropping some. The sample includes over 5,500 clones, 72% of them seen just once. Sequenced here: PBMCs, sampled before nivolumab (anti-PD-1) treatment. Receptor source: a person aged 40-85 years with oral cavity squamous cell carcinoma.

The chain combines TRBV30 with TRBJ2-7; TRBD1 agrees at 8 bases. J was trimmed by 4 bases and V by 0 bases; bases with no gene match: 5. CDR3 size: 14 residues. Germline lookup yields CDR1 GTSNPN and CDR2 SVGIG (reference sequence). This CDR3 reads CAWSVGQGAYEQYF. In DNA, the CDR3 is TGTGCCTGGAGTGTAGGCCAGGGGGCTTACGAGCAGTACTTC.

V gene TRBV7-7 combines with J gene TRBJ2-1; TRBD1 matches 7 bases. CDR1 is SSHAT, CDR2 FNYEAQ, per germline (reference sequence). This CDR3 has 13 residues. V dropped 3 bases and J dropped 8; count of bases not matched to a gene: 4. The CDR3 sequence: CASSFGQADEQFF. The CDR3 DNA reads as TGTGCCAGCAGCTTTGGACAGGCGGATGAGCAGTTCTTC.

The chain links TRBV4-3 to TRBJ2-1, with D possibly being TRBD2 (6 bases). The CDR3 length is 14 residues. CDR1 and CDR2 from the germline V gene are LGHNA and YSLEER. Between the trimmed V and J ends, which lost 0 bases and 5 bases, there was a span of 8 bases. The CDR3 spells CASSQERGNNEQFF. In DNA, the CDR3 is TGCGCCAGCAGCCAAGAACGGGGGAACAATGAGCAGTTCTTC.

This sequence joins TRBV7-2 and TRBJ2-7; no clear D. The CDR3 totals 14 residues. Germline V gene data show CDR1 as SGHTA and CDR2 as FQGNSA. The V end was cut by 5 bases, the J end by 4 bases, with 15 bases between. The CDR3 region is CASSLSRVRYEQYF. CDR3 nucleotides: TGTGCCAGCAGCCTGAGTAGGGTACGGTACGAGCAGTACTTC.

The rearrangement links TRBV19 to TRBJ1-4; TRBD1 matches 9 bases. CDR3 length: 15 amino acids. Looked up from germline, CDR1 is LNHDA and CDR2 is SQIVND (reference sequence). Trimming at V came to 3 bases and at J to 4 bases, leaving 3 bases not matched to a gene. The CDR3 nucleotides read TGTGCCAGTAGTATGGGGACAGGGAATAATGAAAAACTGTTTTTT. The encoded protein is CASSMGTGNNEKLFF.